The T cell receptor beta chain described here comes from a study of neurological immune-mediated disorders. Where libraries were unsorted, they were derived from 2 million PBMCs stored at -80 degrees C. Germline V lookup: CDR1 SEHNR, CDR2 FQNEAQ (reference sequence). V was pared by 2 bases and J by 7 bases, with 11 bases of the junction left unmatched. CDR3 length equals 16 residues. This clonotype appeared many times. No antigen is known for it. Study-wide results and limits: TCR clonal expansion peaked in HTLV-1-associated myelopathy patients and was lowest in multiple sclerosis patients.

The cDNA was generated by 5'RACE with 10-nucleotide random UMIs. TCRdb analysed the 5' RACE reads with MiXCR anew, one entry per CDR3 protein. The sample records some 19,000 distinct CDR3 sequences, about 15% being singletons. This chain connects TRBV7-9 to TRBJ1-1; 9 bases align to TRBD1. The sample consisted of PBMCs. The origin of this receptor is a female donor with HTLV-1-associated myelopathy (HAM/TSP). CDR3 region: CASSLPTGTGFVEAFF. DNA for the CDR3: TGTGCCAGCAGCTTACCAACCGGGACAGGGTTCGTTGAAGCTTTCTTT.